A single sample gave rise to the 31 T cell receptor beta chains below, sequenced in a study of Graves' ophthalmopathy and Graves' hyperthyroidism. RNA served as the template for amplifying TCR beta CDR3 regions. RT-PCR was first run with HTBI primers, then multiplex PCR in a second round. One entry per CDR3 protein, called by TCRdb with MiXCR from the multiplex PCR reads. Of 340,000 or so distinct CDR3 sequences in the sample, 17% are singletons; the top ten hold around 12%. Input material: peripheral blood. These receptors all come from an adult man with Graves' ophthalmopathy.

The chain is built from TRBV6-1 and TRBJ1-1; D perhaps matches TRBD1 (5 bases). The CDR3 has 14 amino acids. V dropped 3 bases and J dropped 0 bases, with 8 bases sitting between them. CDR1 is MNHNS, CDR2 SASEGT, per germline. CDR3: CASSDRALNTEAFF. CDR3 coding DNA: TGTGCCAGCAGTGACAGGGCATTGAACACTGAAGCTTTCTTT.

This clonotype was recorded at least ten times. V and J are TRBV18 and TRBJ2-7; TRBD2 is a possible D gene (6 bases). Germline V lookup: CDR1 KGHSH, CDR2 LQKENI. The CDR3 has 12 amino acids. The germline V and J ends were trimmed by 1 base and 7 bases, with 8 bases remaining between them. The CDR3: CASSPRAGEQYF. The CDR3 coding sequence is TGTGCCAGCTCACCACGGGCGGGGGAGCAGTACTTC.

J is TRBJ1-6 and V is TRBV28, with D hard to call. The CDR3 is 14 amino acids. Germline V lookup: CDR1 MDHEN, CDR2 SYDVKM. V shed 6 bases and J shed 7 bases, with 13 bases lying between them. The DNA for the CDR3 is TGTGCCAGCAGCCGAAGACAACGGAATTCACCCCTCCACTTT. It encodes CASSRRQRNSPLHF.

This clonotype was counted many times. The chain combines TRBV10-3 with TRBJ2-5, with D unresolved. V lost 0 bases, J lost 5 bases, and 7 bases lay in between. There are 13 residues in the CDR3. The V gene's germline CDR1 is ENHRY and CDR2 SYGVKD. The CDR3 reads CAISESSQETQYF. DNA for the CDR3: TGTGCCATCAGTGAGTCGTCCCAGGAGACCCAGTACTTC.

A few counts support this clonotype. The chain is built from TRBV20-1 and TRBJ2-7, with D possibly TRBD1 on 5 matching bases. Germline CDR1 reads DFQATT; CDR2 reads SNEGSKA (reference sequence). Deletions cut 2 bases from V and 3 bases from J, with 11 bases between. CDR3 length equals 13 residues. The CDR3 region is CSARYRSDYEQYF. CDR3 coding DNA: TGCAGTGCTAGATACAGGTCGGACTACGAGCAGTACTTC.

This clonotype showed up many times. The chain joins TRBV24-1 to TRBJ2-5, with D uncertain. The length of the CDR3 is 13 residues. Germline loops: CDR1 KGHDR, CDR2 SFDVKD. The V end lost 4 bases, the J end lost 8 bases, and 13 bases lay between the germline ends. As DNA, the CDR3 is TGTGCCACCAGTGACACGGCCCCTAGAACCCAGTACTTC. It codes for CATSDTAPRTQYF.

This clonotype was seen repeatedly, ten times or more. The CDR3: CASSSELARGYGYTF. CDR3 bases: TGTGCCAGCAGCTCGGAACTGGCCAGAGGCTATGGCTACACCTTC. This chain connects TRBV6-5 to TRBJ1-2, with no clear D. Germline values: CDR1 MNHEY, CDR2 SVGAGI. V dropped 6 bases and J dropped 4 bases, with 18 bases sitting between them. The CDR3 has 15 residues.

This clonotype was counted a few times. This sequence may be a read error, since a much larger clone differs from it by one base. The CDR3 region has the DNA TGTGCCAGCTCACATAACTTGGACAGGGATGATTCACCCCTCCACTTT. It yields the protein CASSHNLDRDDSPLHF. V and J are TRBV18 and TRBJ1-6; TRBD1 matches 8 bases. J lost 8 bases, V lost 4 bases, and 10 bases had no gene match. The germline V gene encodes CDR1 KGHSH and CDR2 LQKENI. This CDR3 has 16 residues.

This clonotype was observed at least ten times. The V gene is TRBV6-1, the J gene TRBJ1-6; no reliable D call. The CDR3 consists of 16 residues. Trimming stripped 8 bases from V and 2 bases from J, with 16 bases between. CDR1 MNHNS and CDR2 SASEGT come from the germline V gene. The chain's CDR3 is CASVSPGRTYNSPLHF. The CDR3 DNA follows: TGTGCCAGCGTAAGCCCGGGGAGGACCTATAATTCACCCCTCCACTTT.

In its sample, this clonotype was seen many times. J is TRBJ1-1 and V is TRBV2, with 8 bases matching TRBD1. The junction had 12 bases not matched to a gene; V was cut back by 8 bases and J by 1 base. CDR3 length: 16 residues. The V gene's germline CDR1 is SNHLY and CDR2 FYNNEI. In DNA, the CDR3 is TGTGCCAGCTACCGCGGACAGGGCTCGGGGAACACTGAAGCTTTCTTT. It encodes CASYRGQGSGNTEAFF.

V gene TRBV28 combines with J gene TRBJ2-7; a weak D match, TRBD1 (6 bases). The CDR3 covers 16 residues. Deletions cut 2 bases from V and 1 base from J, with 15 bases between. Per the germline V gene, CDR1 is MDHEN and CDR2 is SYDVKM. The CDR3 nucleotides read TGTGCCAGCAGTTTACAGGGGACCTTCGGATCCTACGAGCAGTACTTC. This gives the protein CASSLQGTFGSYEQYF.

This clonotype has a count of ten or more. J is TRBJ1-6 and V is TRBV6-1; no clear D. The germline V gene has CDR1 MNHNS and CDR2 SASEGT. Trimming took off 5 bases at V and 14 bases at J, with 13 bases between the two ends. The CDR3 loop spans 12 amino acids. The CDR3 region has the DNA TGTGCCAGCAGTTCCTCCCTTACAGCCCTCCACTTT. It specifies CASSSSLTALHF.

In this sample, this clonotype turned up many times. The V gene is TRBV7-9, the J gene TRBJ2-2, with D unclear. The CDR3 loop spans 16 amino acids. V was pared by 5 bases and J by 7 bases, with 20 bases between. From germline, CDR1 is SEHNR and CDR2 FQNEAQ (reference sequence). The CDR3 region has the DNA TGTGCCAGCAGCCCACAGCTCGGGCGAAAGGGCGGGGAGCTGTTTTTT. Protein product: CASSPQLGRKGGELFF. Combining the CDR3 with reference TRBV7-9 and TRBJ2-2 gives the whole variable domain DTGVSQNPRHKITKRGQNVTFRCDPISEHNRLYWYRQTLGQGPEFLTYFQNEAQLEKSRLLSDRFSAERPKGSFSTLEIQRTEQGDSAMYLCASSPQLGRKGGELFFGEGSRLTVL.

This clonotype was seen ten or more times. This chain links TRBV20-1 with TRBJ1-5; perhaps TRBD1 as D (6 bases). This CDR3 has 14 residues. Between the trimmed V and J ends, which lost 3 bases and 5 bases, there was a span of 14 bases. Germline V gene lookup returns CDR1 DFQATT and CDR2 SNEGSKA (reference sequence). This chain's CDR3 is CSARVQGKYQPQHF. The CDR3 nucleotides read TGCAGTGCTAGGGTCCAGGGGAAGTATCAGCCCCAGCATTTT.

This chain joins TRBV12-3 or TRBV12-4 and TRBJ2-7, with D possibly matching TRBD2 (5 bases). The V and J ends lost 3 bases and 5 bases respectively, with 11 bases between them. The CDR3 is 13 amino acids. The chain's CDR3 is CASSFGWRDEQYF. The CDR3, as DNA: TGTGCCAGCAGTTTTGGTTGGCGGGACGAGCAGTACTTC.

Ten or more counts support this clonotype. The rearrangement uses TRBV20-1 and TRBJ2-7; TRBD2 matches at 7 bases. J gave up 3 bases and V 4 bases, and 9 bases lay outside the gene matches. The CDR3 contains 14 residues. Looked up from germline, CDR1 is DFQATT and CDR2 is SNEGSKA (reference sequence). The CDR3 DNA is TGCAGTGCTATACTACCGGGACTACGCTACGAGCAGTACTTC. Its protein product is CSAILPGLRYEQYF.

This clonotype was seen repeatedly, ten times or more. The chain is built from TRBV28 and TRBJ2-5; D not resolved. The V gene lost 3 bases and the J gene lost 4 bases, with 9 bases spanning the gap. The CDR3 loop spans 13 amino acids. The germline V gene encodes CDR1 MDHEN and CDR2 SYDVKM. Written as DNA, the CDR3 is TGTGCCAGCAGTTTGGCAGACTTAGAGACCCAGTACTTC. Amino acid sequence: CASSLADLETQYF.

The sample holds many counts of this clonotype. CDR3 nucleotides: TGTGCCAGCAGTGAAATTCGGAACACCGGGGAGCTGTTTTTT. Its translation is CASSEIRNTGELFF. This chain connects TRBV6-1 to TRBJ2-2; D not certain. This CDR3 comprises 14 residues. Trimming removed 2 bases at V and 1 base at J, with 5 bases between. Germline CDR1 and CDR2: MNHNS and SASEGT.

This clonotype was seen at least ten times. The chain combines TRBV7-2 with TRBJ2-7; TRBD1 is a possible D gene (6 bases). The CDR3 is 15 residues long. Germline lookup yields CDR1 SGHTA and CDR2 FQGNSA. The V end was cut by 5 bases, the J end by 0 bases, with 14 bases between. For the CDR3, the DNA is TGTGCCAGCAGCAATCGACAGGAAAGCTCCTACGAGCAGTACTTC. Amino acid sequence: CASSNRQESSYEQYF. Full variable domain (outside the CDR3, taken from reference TRBV7-2 and TRBJ2-7): GAGVSQSPSNKVTEKGKDVELRCDPISGHTALYWYRQSLGQGLEFLIYFQGNSAPDKSGLPSDRFSAERTGGSVSTLTIQRTQQEDSAVYLCASSNRQESSYEQYFGPGTRLTVT.

Many counts were recorded for this clonotype. V and J are TRBV6-4 and TRBJ2-2; 13 bases fit TRBD2. J was trimmed by 7 bases and V by 5 bases; bases with no gene match: 13. Germline values: CDR1 MRHNA, CDR2 SNTAGT. This CDR3 region has 18 residues. The CDR3 region has the DNA TGTGCCAGCAGTCGACCCGGGACTAGCGGGACTTTAAACGGGGAGCTGTTTTTT. Protein sequence: CASSRPGTSGTLNGELFF.

The chain links TRBV30 to TRBJ2-5; 7 nucleotides match TRBD2. Germline V gene lookup returns CDR1 GTSNPN and CDR2 SVGIG (reference sequence). V was clipped by 7 bases and J by 11 bases; unmatched bases: 16. This CDR3 is 13 amino acids long. The CDR3 DNA sequence: TGTGCCTTAACAGCGGGGCACACAAGCGCACAGTACTTC. Translation gives CALTAGHTSAQYF.

At least ten counts were recorded for this clonotype. The J gene is TRBJ2-5, the V gene TRBV15, with 9 bases identical to TRBD2. The ends lost 3 bases at V and 5 bases at J; junction bases unmatched: 10. The CDR3 is made up of 16 amino acids. Germline V gene data show CDR1 as LNHNV and CDR2 as YYDKDF (reference sequence). DNA of the CDR3: TGTGCCACCAGCAGTCCTAGCGGGGATACCGGGGAGACCCAGTACTTC. This codes for CATSSPSGDTGETQYF.

This clonotype has a count of ten or more. The chain combines TRBV6-2 or TRBV6-3 with TRBJ1-2; 7 bases map to TRBD1. The germline CDR1 and CDR2 sequences are MNHEY and SVGEGT. Trimming removed 6 bases from V and 2 bases from J; junction bases left unmatched: 9. The CDR3 extends over 15 amino acids. Here the CDR3 reads CASRNPGTANYGYTF. CDR3 nucleotides: TGTGCCAGCAGAAACCCCGGGACAGCAAACTATGGCTACACCTTC.

There are many counts of this clonotype. The J gene is TRBJ1-6, the V gene TRBV10-2; D gene ambiguous. Germline assignment: CDR1 WSHSY and CDR2 SAAADI. The CDR3 spans 13 residues. V was pared by 0 bases and J by 6 bases, with 3 bases between. CDR3 sequence: CASSESGNSPLHF. The CDR3 bases are TGCGCCAGCAGTGAGTCGGGTAATTCACCCCTCCACTTT.

This clonotype was seen ten or more times. The V gene is TRBV2, the J gene TRBJ2-5, with 12 bases matching TRBD2. The CDR3 has 17 residues. Germline CDR1 is SNHLY and CDR2 is FYNNEI. The V and J ends lost 2 bases and 2 bases, in that order; junction bases with no gene match: 6. DNA for the CDR3: TGTGCCAGCAGTGAACGAGGACTAGCGGGAAGTCAAGAGACCCAGTACTTC. Protein product: CASSERGLAGSQETQYF.

Ten or more counts support this clonotype. The gene calls are TRBV20-1 and TRBJ2-5; 13 nucleotides align to TRBD2. V trimming: 0 bases; J trimming: 5 bases; junction bases outside the gene matches: 9. The CDR3 loop spans 17 amino acids. Per germline, CDR1 DFQATT and CDR2 SNEGSKA (reference sequence). CDR3 in amino acids: CSARDGTSGGAPETQYF. The CDR3, as DNA: TGCAGTGCTAGAGATGGAACTAGCGGGGGGGCCCCCGAGACCCAGTACTTC.

This clonotype has only a few counts. The chain links TRBV6-1 to TRBJ1-5, with D maybe TRBD1 (5 bases). The CDR3 covers 14 residues. Trimming took off 6 bases at V and 0 bases at J, with 9 bases between the two ends. Germline CDR1 reads MNHNS; CDR2 reads SASEGT. The CDR3 region has the DNA TGTGCCAGCAGCGACAGAATTAGCAATCAGCCCCAGCATTTT. Protein product: CASSDRISNQPQHF.

This clonotype was seen at least ten times. The rearrangement links TRBV6-2 or TRBV6-3 to TRBJ2-5, with TRBD2 matching 8 bases. V gave up 6 bases and J gave up 7 bases; unmatched junction bases: 10. The CDR3 is 14 residues long. CDR1 MNHEY and CDR2 SVGEGT come from the germline V gene. The CDR3 loop reads CASSPLPGLATQYF. In DNA, the CDR3 is TGTGCCAGCAGCCCACTCCCTGGACTAGCGACCCAGTACTTC.

At least ten counts were recorded for this clonotype. The gene calls are TRBV20-1 and TRBJ1-1, with no clear D. This CDR3 region has 12 residues. From germline, CDR1 is DFQATT and CDR2 SNEGSKA (reference sequence). Trimming took 6 bases from V and 10 from J, leaving 18 bases between them. The CDR3 protein is CSARGGFDGAFF. CDR3 DNA sequence: TGCAGTGCCCGCGGTGGATTTGATGGAGCTTTCTTT.

This clonotype has ten or more counts. This sequence joins TRBV12-3 or TRBV12-4 and TRBJ2-7; either TRBD1 or TRBD2 may fit D (5 bases each). The CDR3 consists of 13 residues. Trimming stripped 4 bases from V and 2 bases from J, with 9 bases between. The CDR3 reads CASSSQGPYEQYF. The CDR3 nucleotides read TGTGCCAGCAGTTCCCAGGGACCCTACGAGCAGTACTTC.

The chain uses TRBV27 and TRBJ1-1, with 12 positions matching TRBD1. The germline gives CDR1 MNHEY, CDR2 SMNVEV (reference sequence). The CDR3 has 16 residues. V shed 7 bases and J 3 bases; nucleotides not matched to a gene: 9. The CDR3: CASNGDRGRRDTEAFF. CDR3 in DNA: TGTGCCAGCAATGGGGACAGGGGGCGAAGGGACACTGAAGCTTTCTTT.